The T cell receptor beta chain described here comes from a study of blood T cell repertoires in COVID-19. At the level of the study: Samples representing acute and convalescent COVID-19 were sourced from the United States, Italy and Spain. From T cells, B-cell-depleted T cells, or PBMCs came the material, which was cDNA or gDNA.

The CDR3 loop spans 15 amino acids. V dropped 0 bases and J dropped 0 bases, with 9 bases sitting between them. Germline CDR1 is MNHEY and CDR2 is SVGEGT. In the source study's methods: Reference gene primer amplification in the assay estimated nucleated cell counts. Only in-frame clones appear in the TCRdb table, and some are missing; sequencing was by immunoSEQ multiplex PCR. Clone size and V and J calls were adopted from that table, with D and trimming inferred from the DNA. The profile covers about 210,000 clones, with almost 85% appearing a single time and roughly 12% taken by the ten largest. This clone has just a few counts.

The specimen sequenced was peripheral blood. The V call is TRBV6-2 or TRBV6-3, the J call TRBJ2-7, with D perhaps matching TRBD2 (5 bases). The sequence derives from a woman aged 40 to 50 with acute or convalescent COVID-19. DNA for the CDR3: TGTGCCAGCAGTTACTCTAGCGAAAGCTCCTACGAGCAGTACTTC. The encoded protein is CASSYSSESSYEQYF.